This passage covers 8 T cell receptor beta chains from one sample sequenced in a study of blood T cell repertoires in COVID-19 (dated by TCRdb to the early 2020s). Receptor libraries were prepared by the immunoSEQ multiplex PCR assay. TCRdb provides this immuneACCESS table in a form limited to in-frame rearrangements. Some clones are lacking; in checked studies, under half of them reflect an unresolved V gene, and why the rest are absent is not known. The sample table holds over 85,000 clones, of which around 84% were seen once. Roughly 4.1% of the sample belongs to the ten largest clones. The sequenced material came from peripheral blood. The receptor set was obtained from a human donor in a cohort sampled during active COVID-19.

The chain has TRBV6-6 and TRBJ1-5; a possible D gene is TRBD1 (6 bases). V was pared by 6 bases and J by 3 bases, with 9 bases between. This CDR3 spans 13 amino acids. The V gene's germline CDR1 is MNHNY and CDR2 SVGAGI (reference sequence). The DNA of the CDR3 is TGTGCCAGCAGGACAGGAGCCAATCAGCCCCAGCATTTT. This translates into CASRTGANQPQHF.

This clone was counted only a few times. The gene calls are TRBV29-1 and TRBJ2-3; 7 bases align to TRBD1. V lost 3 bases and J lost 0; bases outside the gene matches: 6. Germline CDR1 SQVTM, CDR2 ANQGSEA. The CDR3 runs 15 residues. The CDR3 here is CSVDRQGESTDTQYF. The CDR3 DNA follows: TGCAGCGTTGATCGCCAGGGGGAAAGCACAGATACGCAGTATTTT.

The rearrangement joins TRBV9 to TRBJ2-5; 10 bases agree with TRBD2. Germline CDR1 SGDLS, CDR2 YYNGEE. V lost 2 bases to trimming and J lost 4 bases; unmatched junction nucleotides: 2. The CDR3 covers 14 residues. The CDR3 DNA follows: TGTGCCAGCAGCGTTAGCGGGGGGCGAGAGACCCAGTACTTC. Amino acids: CASSVSGGRETQYF.

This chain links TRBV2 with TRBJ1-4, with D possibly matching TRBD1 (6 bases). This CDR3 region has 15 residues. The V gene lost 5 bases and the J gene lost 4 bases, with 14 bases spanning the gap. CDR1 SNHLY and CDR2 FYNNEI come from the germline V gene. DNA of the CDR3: TGTGCCAGCAGTAGATCCGGGACACTTAATGAAAAACTGTTTTTT. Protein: CASSRSGTLNEKLFF.

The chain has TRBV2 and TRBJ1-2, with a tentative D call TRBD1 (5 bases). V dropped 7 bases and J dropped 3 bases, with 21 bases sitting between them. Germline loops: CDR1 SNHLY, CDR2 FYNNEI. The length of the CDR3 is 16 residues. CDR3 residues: CASTRAWEGADYGYTF. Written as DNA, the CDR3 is TGTGCCAGCACTAGGGCCTGGGAAGGGGCCGACTATGGCTACACCTTC.

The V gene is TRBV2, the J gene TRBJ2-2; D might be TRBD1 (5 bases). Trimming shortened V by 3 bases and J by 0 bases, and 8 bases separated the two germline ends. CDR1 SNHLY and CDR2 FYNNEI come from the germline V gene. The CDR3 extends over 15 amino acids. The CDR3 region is CASSEGLANTGELFF. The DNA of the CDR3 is TGTGCCAGCAGTGAGGGGCTAGCGAACACCGGGGAGCTGTTTTTT.

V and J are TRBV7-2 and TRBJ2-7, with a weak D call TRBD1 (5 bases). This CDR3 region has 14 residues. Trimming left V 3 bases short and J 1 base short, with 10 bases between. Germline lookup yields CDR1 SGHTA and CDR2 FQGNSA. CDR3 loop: CASSFRAKSYEQYF. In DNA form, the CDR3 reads TGTGCCAGCAGCTTCAGGGCCAAATCCTACGAGCAGTACTTC.

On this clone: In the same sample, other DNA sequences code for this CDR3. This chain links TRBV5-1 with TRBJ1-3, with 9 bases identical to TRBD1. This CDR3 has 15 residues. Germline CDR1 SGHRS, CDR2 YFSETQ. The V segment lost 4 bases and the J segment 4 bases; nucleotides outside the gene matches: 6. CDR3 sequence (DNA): TGCGCCAGCAGCCCGGGACAGGGAAGCGGAAACACCATATATTTT. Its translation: CASSPGQGSGNTIYF.